These 5 T cell receptor beta chains were sequenced from one sample in a study of regulatory T cells in long-lasting Graves disease. Stated time point: newly diagnosed GD, antithyroid drugs for less than 3 months. The TCR library used RNA extracted from PBMCs. Libraries of TCR beta came from iRepertoire HTBI primers plus Arm-PCR of CDR3 regions. TCRdb analysed the multiplex PCR reads with MiXCR anew, one entry per CDR3 protein. The sample yields about 560,000 distinct CDR3 sequences, roughly 16% seen once. These same data were also listed under a study on T cells in Graves' hyperthyroidism and ophthalmopathy.

The specimen was peripheral blood mononuclear cells (PBMCs), collected at new diagnosis, from a patient treated with antithyroid drugs. These receptors all stem from a man younger than 30 with Graves disease.

This clonotype has ten or more counts. The chain joins TRBV6-2 or TRBV6-3 to TRBJ2-1, with 12 bases identical to TRBD2. Germline trimming cut 10 bases from V and 5 bases from J; bases unmatched to any gene: 6. The CDR3 runs 14 residues. Germline loops: CDR1 MNHEY, CDR2 SVGEGT. The CDR3 DNA follows: TGTGCCACGACCGGACTAGCGGGGCACAATGAGCAGTTCTTC. Translation gives CATTGLAGHNEQFF.

This clonotype was seen ten or more times. CDR3: CASSSTGDTQYF. The CDR3 DNA reads TGTGCCAGCAGCTCGACAGGGGATACGCAGTATTTT. The V and J genes are TRBV7-9 and TRBJ2-3; TRBD1 matches 7 bases. Trimming removed 4 bases from V and 6 bases from J; junction bases left unmatched: 1. The CDR3 is 12 residues long. Germline CDR1 SEHNR, CDR2 FQNEAQ (reference sequence).

This clonotype was detected a few times. The chain recombines TRBV27 with TRBJ1-6; 8 bases agree with TRBD1. The length of the CDR3 is 16 residues. Germline V gives CDR1 MNHEY, CDR2 SMNVEV (reference sequence). V was clipped by 5 bases and J by 2 bases; unmatched bases: 5. The DNA of the CDR3 is TGTGCCAGCAGTCCGACAGGGGAGGCCTATAATTCACCCCTCCACTTT. This sequence encodes CASSPTGEAYNSPLHF.

This clonotype was recorded a few times. The chain links TRBV5-1 to TRBJ2-3, with 8 bases matching TRBD1. Germline V gene data show CDR1 as SGHRS and CDR2 as YFSETQ. V trimming: 4 bases; J trimming: 2 bases; junction bases outside the gene matches: 6. The CDR3 is 15 residues long. The chain's CDR3 is CASSGTGGSTDTQYF. The CDR3 nucleotides read TGCGCCAGCAGCGGAACAGGGGGGTCCACAGATACGCAGTATTTT.

The chain links TRBV4-1 to TRBJ2-1; 11 bases agree with TRBD2. This CDR3 spans 16 amino acids. V was clipped by 6 bases and J by 4 bases; unmatched bases: 8. Germline lookup yields CDR1 MGHRA and CDR2 YSYEKL. CDR3 bases: TGCGCCAGCAGTTCTTTACTAGCGGGAGATTACAATGAGCAGTTCTTC. Protein: CASSSLLAGDYNEQFF.